This T cell receptor (beta chain) stems from a study of CD8 T cells in Susac syndrome (dated by TCRdb to the late 2010s). Background on the whole study: Repertoire sequencing was used to test whether CD8+ T cell activation and differentiation in Susac syndrome was antigen driven. The clonality of the CD8+ T cell repertoire was compared across over 10 healthy donors, some 14 Susac syndrome patients and roughly 16 multiple sclerosis patients.

RNA was extracted using the RNeasy kit, and roughly 0.5 to 1 ug of the RNA was reverse transcribed with random hexamers. TCR beta CDR3 regions were amplified with the immunoSEQ multiplex PCR assay covering 54 Vbeta and 13 Jbeta segments. PCR amplification bias was corrected using a synthetic template baseline for primer optimization and computational correction. The paper's data handling went like this. Reads were assigned to V, D and J genes according to IMGT and analyzed in immunoSEQ Analyzer, with only productive sequences retained. Clonality was calculated as one minus the Shannon entropy normalized by log2 of the number of productive unique sequences. Public and private clones were assessed among the 100 most prevalent clones of each patient and control. Clones were defined as Susac-specific if absent from the healthy and MS cohorts, from 1052 published viral clones and from other ImmuneACCESS disease sequences. In-frame beta chains were kept once TCRdb had trimmed the public reads at Q25 with fastp and called clones with MiXCR. All rows with the same CDR3 protein become a single entry with the most common DNA and genes. These V and J calls derive from TCRdb rather than the authors' analysis. Across this sample there are around 79,000 distinct CDR3 sequences, with roughly 94% seen only once. Jointly, the top ten make up roughly 0.39% of the sample.

As regards this clonotype: Its binding antigen is unknown. No base quality values were provided; no much bigger clone lies one nucleotide off.

High-throughput TCR beta sequencing profiled peripheral blood CD8+ and CD4+ T cells from healthy donors, Susac syndrome patients and multiple sclerosis patients. The multiple sclerosis controls were treatment-naive patients whose relapsing-remitting disease, either stable or active, fulfilled the revised McDonald criteria. Bulk CD8+ and CD4+ T cells were purified magnetically by negative isolation, whereas CD8+ TEMRA cells were enriched by FACS. Blood was collected in EDTA tubes and processed within 24 hours, with PBMCs isolated through density gradient centrifugation. PBMCs intended for TCR sequencing were cryopreserved in liquid nitrogen and thawed later in a water bath at 37 degrees C. Purity of sorted or isolated CD4+, CD8+ and CD8+ TEMRA cells was at least 90%. CDR3 length: 14 amino acids, cysteine to phenylalanine. The DNA shown is the 42-base CDR3, in frame from base 1. The germline V gene (reference sequence) yields DFQATT for CDR1 and SNEGSKA for CDR2. V lost 3 bases and J lost 10 bases, and the count of bases not matched to a germline gene is 11.

The study at large found these results: The number of individuals in the TCR sequencing and HLA analysis was acknowledged as relatively small.

The V gene is TRBV20-1 and the J gene is TRBJ2-1; 8 bases in the middle match TRBD2. The source of this sequence is a human donor with multiple sclerosis. Source material: CD8+ T cells from PBMCs. In nucleotide form, the sequence is TGCAGTGCTAGGGGAGCGGGGGTAGTCACGGAGCAGTTCTTC. Translated, this is CSARGAGVVTEQFF.